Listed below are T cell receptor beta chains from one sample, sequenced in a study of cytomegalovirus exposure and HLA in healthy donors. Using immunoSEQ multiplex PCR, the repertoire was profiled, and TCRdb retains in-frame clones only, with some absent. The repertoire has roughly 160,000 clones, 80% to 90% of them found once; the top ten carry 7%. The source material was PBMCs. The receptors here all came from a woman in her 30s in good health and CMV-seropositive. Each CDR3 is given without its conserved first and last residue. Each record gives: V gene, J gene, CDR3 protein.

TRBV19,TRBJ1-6,ASSTVYNSPLH
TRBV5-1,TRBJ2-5,ASSLGLAGAGGETQY
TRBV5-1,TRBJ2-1,ASSIYRTSGGLYNEQF
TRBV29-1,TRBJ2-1,SVDNWRVSSYNEQF
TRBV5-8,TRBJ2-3,ASSQGPGNFTDTQY
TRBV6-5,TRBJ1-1,ASSYKTSGNTEAF
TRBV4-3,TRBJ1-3,ASSQAGTAGNTIY
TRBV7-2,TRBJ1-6,ASSIQGVGSPLH
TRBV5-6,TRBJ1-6,ASSLPGGINSPLH
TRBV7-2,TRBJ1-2,ASSGERGPGVDGYT
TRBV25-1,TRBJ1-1,ASSPPLRGGLNTEAF
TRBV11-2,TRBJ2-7,ASSPKFGAGSSYEQY
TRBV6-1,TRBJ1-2,ASSEVAIHGYT
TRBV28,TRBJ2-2,ASSLGQGAAGELF
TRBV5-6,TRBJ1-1,ASSRSVLGSMNTEAF
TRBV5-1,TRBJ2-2,ASSVTGGPGELF
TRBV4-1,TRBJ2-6,ASSQAGGASSGANVLT
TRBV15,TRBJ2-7,ATSRSLAGEDGQY